The clone carrying this TCR beta chain was observed at least ten times. Antigen unknown. This sample was taken from a study of spatial heterogeneity in lung cancer. Whole-study findings and limits: Among blood samples, ubiquitous expanded tumor TCRs appeared more at resection than at follow-up.

TCRdb re-called the 5' RACE reads through MiXCR, storing one row per CDR3 protein. Of fewer than 12,000 distinct CDR3 sequences listed, about 8.6% are singletons. The CDR3 length is 16 residues. Germline V CDR1 and CDR2: SQVTM, ANQGSEA. Trimming stripped 1 base from V and 0 bases from J, with 13 bases between. Sample time point: sample taken at primary tumor resection. The input material, whole RNA from tumor, nontumor lung or frozen PBMC, was sequenced unsorted. The donors, 72 patients with untreated early-stage non-small cell lung cancer, provided the samples. This chain joins TRBV29-1 and TRBJ1-3; D is unclear. Sample: PBMCs, taken at surgery. The clonotype was recovered from a male donor with early-stage non-small cell lung cancer. CDR3 DNA: TGCAGCGTTGAAGGGGCCGAGGGCTACTCTGGAAACACCATATATTTT. Translation: CSVEGAEGYSGNTIYF.